This T cell receptor (beta chain) was documented in a study of CXCR3-negative and CXCR3-positive naive CD8 T cells. Overall study: TRB reads totalled about 150 million, about 1.5 +/- 0.3 million per library.

UMI-labeled TRB cDNA libraries were prepared by 5' RACE. Each CDR3 protein gets one entry in TCRdb, which reprocessed the 5' RACE reads and gives no DNA. This repertoire includes 90,000 to 100,000 distinct CDR3 sequences. Study-level points and caveats: Higher TRB CDR3 hydrophobicity marked CXCR3-positive naive cells relative to CXCR3-negative naive cells. Both naive subsets showed comparably high diversity, and memory CD8+ cells showed much lower diversity. CXCR3 expression dropped partially after cryopreservation, and most assays relied on fresh PBMCs.

Each CD8+ T cell subset was flow-sorted in triplicate. Every sort contained approximately 300,000 cells. A note on this clonotype: What it binds is not known.

This CDR3 has 18 residues. Germline CDR1 reads SGHRS; CDR2 reads YFSETQ. The receptor was derived from a human donor in good health. Some clones in this sample may be carry-over from other donors' samples. Specimen: naive CXCR3+ CD8+ T cells from blood. Stated subset: CD45RO-CCR7+CD27+CD95- naive CD8+ T cells expressing CXCR3 (TNR3+). This chain joins TRBV5-1 and TRBJ2-7; TCRdb selects TRBD1, and the lack of DNA leaves this call unchecked. The CDR3 region is CASSLVPLEYRGQSEQYF.